The T cell receptor beta chain under discussion was sequenced for a study of blood T cell repertoires in COVID-19. Study at large: Some COVID-19 samples were acute and others convalescent; all came from the United States, Italy and Spain. In each case, the material was cDNA or gDNA derived from T cells, B-cell-depleted T cells, or PBMCs.

Participants were placed into cohorts based on the clinical history they reported. Assay used: immunoSEQ multiplex PCR; TCRdb lists only in-frame clones, some missing. The table lists some 380,000 clones, approximately 86% of them singletons. Sequences were obtained from PBMCs or T cells enriched from blood (not recorded which). The receptor's source is a woman in her thirties or forties with acute COVID-19.

The CDR3 DNA reads TGTGCCAGCAGCTTAGCCCGGGGGAAGGGCTCCTACGAGCAGTACTTC. Translating gives CASSLARGKGSYEQYF. V and J are TRBV7-9 and TRBJ2-7, with TRBD2 as a possible D gene (6 bases). Germline CDR1 reads SEHNR; CDR2 reads FQNEAQ (reference sequence). The germline V and J ends were trimmed by 0 bases and 0 bases, with 12 bases remaining between them. The CDR3 length is 16 residues. Drawing the rest from reference TRBV7-9 and TRBJ2-7, the complete variable domain is DTGVSQNPRHKITKRGQNVTFRCDPISEHNRLYWYRQTLGQGPEFLTYFQNEAQLEKSRLLSDRFSAERPKGSFSTLEIQRTEQGDSAMYLCASSLARGKGSYEQYFGPGTRLTVT.